This entry lists 19 T cell receptor beta chains sequenced from one sample in a study of blood T cell repertoires in COVID-19 (dated by TCRdb to the early 2020s). Libraries were prepared through the immunoSEQ multiplex PCR assay. This immuneACCESS table, as held by TCRdb, lists in-frame sequences with V and J called but not all clones. Of the missing ones, under half trace to an unresolved V gene in checked studies; the others have no known cause. The sample profile shows about 110,000 clones; roughly 75% of them were found once. Together, the top ten hold more than 4% of the sample. The sequencing sample was made of peripheral blood. These receptors were collected from a human donor in a cohort sampled during active or convalescent COVID-19.

V is TRBV7-6 and J is TRBJ2-1, with a tentative D call TRBD2 (5 bases). V was cut by 4 bases and J by 7 bases, with 20 bases left in between. This CDR3 is built from 16 residues. Germline V gene data show CDR1 as SGHVS and CDR2 as FNYEAQ. The CDR3 spells CASSSPQVRGWNEQFF. Written as DNA, the CDR3 is TGTGCCAGCAGCTCACCCCAGGTCCGAGGGTGGAATGAGCAGTTCTTC.

This clone occurred once. The genes are TRBV15 and TRBJ2-3, with TRBD2 identical over 9 bases. CDR3 size: 19 residues. V shed 4 bases, J shed 0 bases, and the junction held 14 bases outside the gene matches. Germline values: CDR1 LNHNV, CDR2 YYDKDF (reference sequence). This CDR3 is CATSKARASGAVSTDTQYF. DNA of the CDR3: TGTGCCACCAGCAAGGCTAGGGCTAGCGGGGCCGTTAGCACAGATACGCAGTATTTT.

The chain uses TRBV6-2 or TRBV6-3 and TRBJ2-7; D gene unclear. Germline CDR1 MNHEY, CDR2 SVGEGT. Trimming stripped 5 bases from V and 3 bases from J, with 8 bases between. This CDR3 spans 12 amino acids. This CDR3 is CASSRLRYEQYF. The CDR3 DNA reads as TGTGCCAGCAGTCGTTTGCGCTACGAGCAGTACTTC.

The chain has TRBV5-6 and TRBJ1-1; 9 nucleotides match TRBD1. The V gene's germline CDR1 is SGHDT and CDR2 YYEEEE. The CDR3 is 15 amino acids. The V segment lost 6 bases and the J segment 6 bases; nucleotides outside the gene matches: 12. CDR3 amino acids: CASTTGGTGSSEAFF. CDR3 in DNA: TGTGCCAGCACCACGGGGGGGACAGGGTCCTCTGAAGCTTTCTTT.

The rearrangement joins TRBV18 to TRBJ1-2; TRBD1 agrees at 7 bases. V was pared by 3 bases and J by 7 bases, with 14 bases of the junction left unmatched. The CDR3 has 16 amino acids. Germline loops: CDR1 KGHSH, CDR2 LQKENI. Written as DNA, the CDR3 is TGTGCCAGCTCACCCGAAGCCCAGGGGGTATTCGGTGGCTACACCTTC. Amino acid sequence: CASSPEAQGVFGGYTF. Full variable domain (remainder filled in from reference TRBV18 and TRBJ1-2): NAGVMQNPRHLVRRRGQEARLRCSPMKGHSHVYWYRQLPEEGLKFMVYLQKENIIDESGMPKERFSAEFPKEGPSILRIQQVVRGDSAAYFCASSPEAQGVFGGYTFGSGTRLTVV.

The gene calls are TRBV12-3 or TRBV12-4 and TRBJ1-5; 8 bases map to TRBD1. The CDR3 has 13 residues. With V trimmed by 6 bases and J by 11 bases, 9 bases remained unmatched. The DNA of the CDR3 is TGTGCCAGCAGCCCCGGACAGGGTATGACCCAGCATTTT. Translation gives CASSPGQGMTQHF.

The rearrangement uses TRBV4-3 and TRBJ2-5; TRBD2 agrees at 13 bases. Germline CDR1 and CDR2: LGHNA and YSLEER. The CDR3 covers 16 residues. With V trimmed by 3 bases and J by 4 bases, 5 bases remained unmatched. CDR3 region: CASSHGTSGDTETQYF. CDR3 bases: TGCGCCAGCAGCCACGGGACTAGCGGGGATACAGAGACCCAGTACTTC.

The chain is built from TRBV7-2 and TRBJ2-1; D perhaps matches TRBD2 (6 bases). The CDR3 loop spans 16 amino acids. V was clipped by 1 base and J by 6 bases, with 16 bases between them. Germline-derived CDR1 and CDR2 are SGHTA and FQGNSA. The CDR3 loop reads CASSLVGGIFSNEQFF. The CDR3 DNA reads TGTGCCAGCAGCTTAGTAGGCGGGATTTTCAGCAATGAGCAGTTCTTC.

The genes are TRBV7-2 and TRBJ1-4; D is uncertain. Germline loops: CDR1 SGHTA, CDR2 FQGNSA. V was trimmed by 5 bases and J by 10 bases, leaving 14 bases between them. The CDR3 loop spans 13 amino acids. The CDR3 DNA is TGTGCCAGCAGCCTCCAACAGTCGTCAAAACTGTTTTTT. Amino acids: CASSLQQSSKLFF. Filled out from reference TRBV7-2 and TRBJ1-4, the complete variable domain reads GAGVSQSPSNKVTEKGKDVELRCDPISGHTALYWYRQSLGQGLEFLIYFQGNSAPDKSGLPSDRFSAERTGGSVSTLTIQRTQQEDSAVYLCASSLQQSSKLFFGSGTQLSVL.

This clone was observed a handful of times. The V call is TRBV19, the J call TRBJ2-1; 16 bases map to TRBD2. With V trimmed by 3 bases and J by 4 bases, 9 bases remained unmatched. This CDR3 comprises 19 residues. Germline V gene sequence: CDR1 LNHDA, CDR2 SQIVND (reference sequence). The CDR3 DNA sequence: TGTGCCAGTAGTATTGGGACCGGGACTAGCGGGGGGGCGTACAATGAGCAGTTCTTC. This sequence encodes CASSIGTGTSGGAYNEQFF.

This chain connects TRBV4-1 to TRBJ1-5, with no clear D. The V end lost 0 bases, the J end lost 0 bases, and 12 bases lay between the germline ends. This CDR3 is built from 17 residues. From germline, CDR1 is MGHRA and CDR2 YSYEKL. The CDR3 DNA sequence: TGCGCCAGCAGCCAAGAGGTAGAGCGGCATAGCAATCAGCCCCAGCATTTT. This translates into CASSQEVERHSNQPQHF.

The rearrangement uses TRBV4-3 and TRBJ1-1, with 8 bases matching TRBD1. V shed 2 bases and J 4 bases; nucleotides not matched to a gene: 6. CDR1 and CDR2 (germline): LGHNA, YSLEER. This CDR3 comprises 15 residues. The CDR3, as DNA: TGCGCCAGCAGCCAAAACAGGGGGTTTTTCACTGAAGCTTTCTTT. Translation gives CASSQNRGFFTEAFF.

V and J are TRBV2 and TRBJ1-5, with TRBD1 matching over 9 bases. The CDR3 sequence is 17 residues long. J lost 0 bases, V lost 5 bases, and 8 bases had no gene match. Germline assignment: CDR1 SNHLY and CDR2 FYNNEI. The CDR3 is CASSLWTGVFSNQPQHF. CDR3 nucleotides: TGTGCCAGCAGTCTTTGGACAGGGGTGTTTAGCAATCAGCCCCAGCATTTT.

The V and J genes are TRBV9 and TRBJ2-7, with TRBD2 as a possible D gene (5 bases). Germline V gene lookup returns CDR1 SGDLS and CDR2 YYNGEE. The CDR3 is made up of 14 amino acids. The V gene lost 3 bases and the J gene lost 3 bases, with 13 bases spanning the gap. The CDR3 here is CASSASALDYEQYF. CDR3 DNA: TGTGCCAGCAGCGCCAGCGCACTAGACTACGAGCAGTACTTC.

This chain links TRBV5-5 with TRBJ1-2; D is unclear. V lost 3 bases to trimming and J lost 2 bases, with 14 bases between them. Germline V gene data show CDR1 as SGHKS and CDR2 as YYEKEE (reference sequence). CDR3 length: 15 amino acids. The CDR3 bases are TGTGCCAGCAGCTCCCAACTAGCCACAAACTATGGCTACACCTTC. It yields the protein CASSSQLATNYGYTF. Full variable domain (outside the CDR3, taken from reference TRBV5-5 and TRBJ1-2): DAGVTQSPTHLIKTRGQQVTLRCSPISGHKSVSWYQQVLGQGPQFIFQYYEKEERGRGNFPDRFSARQFPNYSSELNVNALLLGDSALYLCASSSQLATNYGYTFGSGTRLTVV.

This clone has just one count. V usage is TRBV2 and J usage is TRBJ1-1; maybe TRBD1 (5 bases). The V end was cut by 3 bases, the J end by 5 bases, with 13 bases between. Germline V CDR1 and CDR2: SNHLY, FYNNEI. CDR3 size: 14 residues. The CDR3 nucleotides read TGTGCCAGCAGTGACAGGGCAGGTCGAACTGAAGCTTTCTTT. It codes for CASSDRAGRTEAFF.

The chain carries TRBV7-9 and TRBJ2-2; no clear D. Germline loops: CDR1 SEHNR, CDR2 FQNEAQ (reference sequence). The V gene lost 2 bases and the J gene lost 4 bases, with 8 bases spanning the gap. This CDR3 is built from 14 residues. The CDR3 loop reads CASSLSEVTGELFF. The CDR3 DNA reads TGTGCCAGCAGCTTAAGTGAGGTCACCGGGGAGCTGTTTTTT.

The chain couples TRBV5-6 to TRBJ2-2, with 9 bases aligning to TRBD1. CDR1 is SGHDT and CDR2 is YYEEEE in the germline V gene. The V gene end was trimmed by 3 bases and the J gene end by 7 bases; junction bases not matched to a gene: 13. The CDR3 has 17 amino acids. The CDR3 DNA reads TGTGCCAGCAGCTCGGCATGGCGGGACAGGGTTTACGGGGAGCTGTTTTTT. The encoded protein is CASSSAWRDRVYGELFF.

The chain is built from TRBV5-1 and TRBJ2-1, with 10 positions matching TRBD2. The V gene's germline CDR1 is SGHRS and CDR2 YFSETQ. The junction had 8 bases not matched to a gene; V was cut back by 2 bases and J by 6 bases. The CDR3 has 16 residues. The CDR3 is CASSFEVLAGTNEQFF. Written as DNA, the CDR3 is TGCGCCAGCAGCTTTGAGGTACTAGCGGGAACCAATGAGCAGTTCTTC.